Presented here are 10 T cell receptor beta chains from one specimen sequenced in a study of beta chain features in type 1 diabetes. Of the isolated RNA, all was reverse transcribed, and so the sequenced material was expressed TCRB transcripts. Clones were read by immunoSEQ multiplex PCR, and TCRdb kept only the in-frame ones, dropping some. The profile shows about 410,000 clones, approximately 15% of them singletons. Sequencing was performed on naive CD4+ T cells from blood. These receptors were collected from a man younger than 45 in good health.

The chain joins TRBV7-9 to TRBJ1-5; D possibly corresponds to TRBD1 (5 bases). The CDR3 is 15 amino acids. Trimming pared 5 bases from V and 3 bases from J, leaving 14 bases between. The V gene's germline CDR1 is SEHNR and CDR2 FQNEAQ (reference sequence). CDR3 in amino acids: CASSTLGTDNQPQHF. Written as DNA, the CDR3 is TGTGCCAGCAGCACACTTGGGACGGACAATCAGCCCCAGCATTTT. Combining the CDR3 with reference TRBV7-9 and TRBJ1-5 gives the whole variable domain DTGVSQNPRHKITKRGQNVTFRCDPISEHNRLYWYRQTLGQGPEFLTYFQNEAQLEKSRLLSDRFSAERPKGSFSTLEIQRTEQGDSAMYLCASSTLGTDNQPQHFGDGTRLSIL.

CDR3 sequence (DNA): TGTGCCAGCAGCTTACTCGGAGTCTACGAGCAGTACGTC. It yields the protein CASSLLGVYEQYV. The J gene is TRBJ2-7, the V gene TRBV7-2; D is uncertain. The germline gives CDR1 SGHTA, CDR2 FQGNSA. The V and J ends lost 2 bases and 3 bases respectively, with 8 bases between them. The CDR3 length is 13 residues.

This clone showed up just a few times. V is TRBV7-9 and J is TRBJ2-7; D uncertain. Trimming pared 4 bases from V and 2 bases from J, leaving 6 bases between. The germline V gene has CDR1 SEHNR and CDR2 FQNEAQ (reference sequence). The CDR3 contains 12 residues. The CDR3 spells CASSYFAYEQYV. DNA of the CDR3: TGTGCCAGCAGCTACTTCGCCTACGAGCAGTACGTC.

About this clone itself: The junction departs from germline at one end; a sequencing error may be responsible. This chain connects TRBV5-1 to TRBJ2-6, with D tentatively TRBD1 (6 bases). From germline, CDR1 is SGHRS and CDR2 YFSETQ. The CDR3 extends over 15 amino acids. The CDR3 spells CACSPQGSGANVLTF. The CDR3 DNA sequence: TGCGCCTGCAGCCCACAGGGCTCTGGGGCCAACGTCCTGACTTTC.

This clone showed up just a few times. In DNA form, the CDR3 reads TGTGCCAGCAGCCCCACGGCGACAGTGAACACTGAAGCTTTCTTT. It is translated as CASSPTATVNTEAFF. The chain couples TRBV7-9 to TRBJ1-1, with a tentative D call TRBD1 (5 bases). There are 15 residues in the CDR3. The germline gives CDR1 SEHNR, CDR2 FQNEAQ (reference sequence). Trimming removed 5 bases from V and 0 bases from J, with 13 bases in between.

This clone turned up a few times. The V call is TRBV27, the J call TRBJ2-7; D is perhaps TRBD1 (6 bases). Germline V gene data show CDR1 as MNHEY and CDR2 as SMNVEV (reference sequence). This CDR3 comprises 13 residues. Trimming pared 5 bases from V and 4 bases from J, leaving 12 bases between. CDR3 bases: TGTGCCAGCAGTCCGCAGGGGCTTTACGAGCAGTACTTC. Translating it yields CASSPQGLYEQYF.

The sample holds a few counts of this clone. This CDR3 is also generated by other DNA sequences in the sample. This chain uses TRBV9 with TRBJ2-7; TRBD1 or TRBD2 may be the D gene (5 bases each). V lost 0 bases, J lost 0 bases, and 7 bases lay in between. The CDR3 consists of 14 residues. The germline V gene has CDR1 SGDLS and CDR2 YYNGEE. This CDR3 reads CASSVAGASYEQYF. The DNA of the CDR3 is TGTGCCAGCAGCGTAGCCGGGGCCTCCTACGAGCAGTACTTC.

V and J are TRBV2 and TRBJ2-1; 9 bases line up with TRBD2. J was trimmed by 0 bases and V by 6 bases; bases with no gene match: 6. The germline V gene has CDR1 SNHLY and CDR2 FYNNEI. The length of the CDR3 is 16 residues. The CDR3: CASRSLAGDSYNEQFF. CDR3 in DNA: TGTGCCAGCAGGAGCTTAGCGGGAGACTCCTACAATGAGCAGTTCTTC.

This clone was found once. The genes are TRBV27 and TRBJ2-7, with TRBD2 matching over 13 bases. J lost 1 base, V lost 6 bases, and 3 bases had no gene match. Germline V CDR1 and CDR2: MNHEY, SMNVEV (reference sequence). The CDR3 runs to 15 residues. CDR3: CASRRLAGGSYEQYV. For the CDR3, the DNA is TGTGCCAGCAGGAGACTAGCGGGAGGATCCTACGAGCAGTACGTC.

The chain couples TRBV4-2 to TRBJ2-4; D uncertain. Trimming cost V 0 bases and J 2 bases, with 2 bases left between them. The CDR3 extends over 13 amino acids. Germline CDR1 is LGHNA and CDR2 is YNFKEQ. CDR3 loop: CASSQETKNIQYF. The CDR3 DNA reads TGTGCCAGCAGCCAAGAGACCAAAAACATTCAGTACTTC.